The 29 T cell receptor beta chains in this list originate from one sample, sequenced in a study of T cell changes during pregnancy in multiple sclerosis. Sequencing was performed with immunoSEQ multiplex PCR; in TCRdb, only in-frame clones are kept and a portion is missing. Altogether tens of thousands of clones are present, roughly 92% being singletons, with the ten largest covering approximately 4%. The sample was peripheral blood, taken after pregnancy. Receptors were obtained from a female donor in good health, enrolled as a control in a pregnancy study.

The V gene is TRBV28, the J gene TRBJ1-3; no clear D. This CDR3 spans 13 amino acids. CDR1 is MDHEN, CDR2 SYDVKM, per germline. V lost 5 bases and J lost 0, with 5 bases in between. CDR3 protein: CASSPGSGNTIYF. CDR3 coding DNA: TGTGCCAGCAGTCCAGGCTCTGGAAACACCATATATTTT.

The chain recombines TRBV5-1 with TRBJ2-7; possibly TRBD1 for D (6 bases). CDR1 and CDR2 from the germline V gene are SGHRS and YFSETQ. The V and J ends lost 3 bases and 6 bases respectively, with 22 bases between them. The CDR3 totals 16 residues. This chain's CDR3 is CASSWGLSRTTAEQYF. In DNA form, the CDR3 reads TGCGCCAGCAGCTGGGGGCTCTCGCGGACGACCGCCGAGCAGTACTTC.

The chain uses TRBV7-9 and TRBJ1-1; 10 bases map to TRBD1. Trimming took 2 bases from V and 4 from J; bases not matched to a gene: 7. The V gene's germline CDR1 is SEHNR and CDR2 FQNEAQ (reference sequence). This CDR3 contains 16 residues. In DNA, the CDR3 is TGTGCCAGCAGCTTAAGGGAGAGGACAGGGGGCACTGAAGCTTTCTTT. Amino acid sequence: CASSLRERTGGTEAFF.

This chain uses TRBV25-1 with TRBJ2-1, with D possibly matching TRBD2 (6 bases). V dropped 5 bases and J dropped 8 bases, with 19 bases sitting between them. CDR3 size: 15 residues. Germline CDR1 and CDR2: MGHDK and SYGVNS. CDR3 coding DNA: TGTGCCAGCAGTACGGCGGCAAACGGGAGCTATGAGCAGTTCTTC. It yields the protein CASSTAANGSYEQFF.

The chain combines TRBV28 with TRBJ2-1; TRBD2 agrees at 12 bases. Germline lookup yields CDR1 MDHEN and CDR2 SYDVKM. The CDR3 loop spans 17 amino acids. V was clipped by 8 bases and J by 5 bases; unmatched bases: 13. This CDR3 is CASGTSGSWGGHNEQFF. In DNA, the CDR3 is TGTGCCAGCGGGACTAGCGGGTCCTGGGGGGGCCACAATGAGCAGTTCTTC.

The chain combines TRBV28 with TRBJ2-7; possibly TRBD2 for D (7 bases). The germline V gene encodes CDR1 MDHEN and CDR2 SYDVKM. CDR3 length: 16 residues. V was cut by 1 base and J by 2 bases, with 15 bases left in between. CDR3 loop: CASSLFGGGQAYEQYF. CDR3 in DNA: TGTGCCAGCAGTTTATTTGGGGGGGGACAAGCCTACGAGCAGTACTTC.

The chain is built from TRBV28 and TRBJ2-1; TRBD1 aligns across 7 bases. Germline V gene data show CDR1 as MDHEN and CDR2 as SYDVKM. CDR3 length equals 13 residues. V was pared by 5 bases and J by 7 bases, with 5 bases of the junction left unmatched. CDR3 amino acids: CASSNRGENEQFF. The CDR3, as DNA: TGTGCCAGCAGTAACAGGGGAGAAAATGAGCAGTTCTTC. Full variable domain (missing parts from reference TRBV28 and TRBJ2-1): DVKVTQSSRYLVKRTGEKVFLECVQDMDHENMFWYRQDPGLGLRLIYFSYDVKMKEKGDIPEGYSVSREKKERFSLILESASTNQTSMYLCASSNRGENEQFFGPGTRLTVL.

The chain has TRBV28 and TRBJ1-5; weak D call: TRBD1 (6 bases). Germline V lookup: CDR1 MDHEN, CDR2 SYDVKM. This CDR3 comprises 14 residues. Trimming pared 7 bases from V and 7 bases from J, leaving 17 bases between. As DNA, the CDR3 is TGTGCCAGCACCGCGACAGGCGGATGGCAGCCCCAGCATTTT. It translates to CASTATGGWQPQHF.

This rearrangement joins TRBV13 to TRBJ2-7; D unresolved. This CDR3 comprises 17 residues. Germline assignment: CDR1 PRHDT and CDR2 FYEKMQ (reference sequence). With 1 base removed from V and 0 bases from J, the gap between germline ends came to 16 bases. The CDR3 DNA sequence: TGTGCCAGCAGCTTAGAAGTCCTGGGCTCGCCCTCCTACGAGCAGTACTTC. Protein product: CASSLEVLGSPSYEQYF.

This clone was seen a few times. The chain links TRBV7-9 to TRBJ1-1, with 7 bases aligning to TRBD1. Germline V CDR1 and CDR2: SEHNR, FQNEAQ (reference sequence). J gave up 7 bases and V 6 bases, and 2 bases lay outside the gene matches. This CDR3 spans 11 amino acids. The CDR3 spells CASSRDSEAFF. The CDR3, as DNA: TGTGCCAGCAGTAGGGACAGTGAAGCTTTCTTT.

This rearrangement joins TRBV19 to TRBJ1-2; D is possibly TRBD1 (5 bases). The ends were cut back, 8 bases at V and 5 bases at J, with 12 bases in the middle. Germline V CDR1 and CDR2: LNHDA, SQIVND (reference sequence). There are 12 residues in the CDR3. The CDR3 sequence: CASVQGWYGYTF. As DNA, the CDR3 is TGTGCCAGTGTTCAGGGTTGGTATGGCTACACCTTC.

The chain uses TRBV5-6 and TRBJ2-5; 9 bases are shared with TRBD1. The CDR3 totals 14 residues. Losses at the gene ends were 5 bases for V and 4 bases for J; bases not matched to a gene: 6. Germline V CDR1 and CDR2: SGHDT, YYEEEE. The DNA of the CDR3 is TGTGCCAGCAGTTCAACAGGGGGCACAGAGACCCAGTACTTC. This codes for CASSSTGGTETQYF.

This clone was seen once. The chain's CDR3 is CASSLGLAGGFDTQYF. The CDR3 DNA reads as TGCGCCAGCAGCTTAGGACTAGCGGGGGGGTTCGATACGCAGTATTTT. V usage is TRBV5-1 and J usage is TRBJ2-3; 15 positions match TRBD2. The CDR3 is made up of 16 amino acids. Germline-derived CDR1 and CDR2 are SGHRS and YFSETQ. J lost 6 bases, V lost 2 bases, and 4 bases had no gene match.

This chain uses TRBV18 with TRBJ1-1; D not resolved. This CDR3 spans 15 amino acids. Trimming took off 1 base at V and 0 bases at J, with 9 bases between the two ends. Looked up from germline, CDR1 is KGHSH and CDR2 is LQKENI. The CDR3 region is CASSPQEVMNTEAFF. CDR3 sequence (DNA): TGTGCCAGCTCACCACAGGAGGTTATGAACACTGAAGCTTTCTTT.

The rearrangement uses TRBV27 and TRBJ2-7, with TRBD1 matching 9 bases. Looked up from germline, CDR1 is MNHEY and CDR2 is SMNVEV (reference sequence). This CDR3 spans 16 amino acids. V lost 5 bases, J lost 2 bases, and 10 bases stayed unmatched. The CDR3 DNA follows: TGTGCCAGCAGTCCATACCCGACAGGGGGAACCTACGAGCAGTACTTC. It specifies CASSPYPTGGTYEQYF.

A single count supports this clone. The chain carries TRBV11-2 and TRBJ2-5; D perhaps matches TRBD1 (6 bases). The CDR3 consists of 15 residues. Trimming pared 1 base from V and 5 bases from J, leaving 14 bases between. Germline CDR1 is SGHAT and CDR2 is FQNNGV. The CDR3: CASSLVGAQGETQYF. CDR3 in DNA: TGTGCCAGCAGCTTAGTTGGAGCCCAGGGGGAGACCCAGTACTTC.

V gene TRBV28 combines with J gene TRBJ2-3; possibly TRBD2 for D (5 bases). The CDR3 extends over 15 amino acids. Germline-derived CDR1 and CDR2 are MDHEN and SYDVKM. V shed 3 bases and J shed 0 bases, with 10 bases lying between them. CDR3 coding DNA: TGTGCCAGCAGTTTTTCGGACTCTAGCACAGATACGCAGTATTTT. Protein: CASSFSDSSTDTQYF.

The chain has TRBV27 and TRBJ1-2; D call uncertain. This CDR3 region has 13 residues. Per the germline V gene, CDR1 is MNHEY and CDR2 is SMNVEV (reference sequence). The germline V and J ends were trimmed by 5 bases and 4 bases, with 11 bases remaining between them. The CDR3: CASSAYPGYGYTF. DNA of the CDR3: TGTGCCAGCAGTGCCTACCCTGGCTATGGCTACACCTTC.

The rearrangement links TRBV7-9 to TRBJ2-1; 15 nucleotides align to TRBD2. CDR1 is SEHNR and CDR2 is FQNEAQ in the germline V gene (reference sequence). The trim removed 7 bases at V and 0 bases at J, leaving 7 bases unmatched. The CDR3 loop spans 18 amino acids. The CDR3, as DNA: TGTGCCAGCACCCTCGGACTAGCGGGAGGGAGCTCCTACAATGAGCAGTTCTTC. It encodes CASTLGLAGGSSYNEQFF.

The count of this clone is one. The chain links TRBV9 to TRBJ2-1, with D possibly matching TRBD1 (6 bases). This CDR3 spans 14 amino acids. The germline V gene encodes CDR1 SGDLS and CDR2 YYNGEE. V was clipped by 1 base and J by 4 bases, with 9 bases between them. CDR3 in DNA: TGTGCCAGCAGCGTAAGGGGGAGTTACAATGAGCAGTTCTTC. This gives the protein CASSVRGSYNEQFF.

CDR3 loop: CSVASGVGSEAFF. In DNA, the CDR3 is TGCAGCGTTGCGTCGGGGGTAGGTTCTGAAGCTTTCTTT. The chain links TRBV29-1 to TRBJ1-1, with a weak D call TRBD1 (5 bases). The CDR3 length is 13 residues. CDR1 SQVTM and CDR2 ANQGSEA come from the germline V gene. With 4 bases removed from V and 6 bases from J, the gap between germline ends came to 15 bases. Variable domain in full (rest from reference TRBV29-1 and TRBJ1-1): SAVISQKPSRDICQRGTSLTIQCQVDSQVTMMFWYRQQPGQSLTLIATANQGSEATYESGFVIDKFPISRPNLTFSTLTVSNMSPEDSSIYLCSVASGVGSEAFFGQGTRLTVV.

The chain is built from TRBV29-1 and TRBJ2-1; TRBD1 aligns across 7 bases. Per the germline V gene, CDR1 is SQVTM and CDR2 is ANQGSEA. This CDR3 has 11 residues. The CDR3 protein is CAGTDNNEQFF. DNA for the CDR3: TGCGCCGGGACAGATAACAATGAGCAGTTCTTC.

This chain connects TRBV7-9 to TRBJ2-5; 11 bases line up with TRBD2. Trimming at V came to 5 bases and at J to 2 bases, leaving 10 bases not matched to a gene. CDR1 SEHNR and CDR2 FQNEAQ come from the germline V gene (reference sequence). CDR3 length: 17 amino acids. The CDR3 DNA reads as TGTGCCAGCAGCCCCCGAACTAGCGGGAGTTGGCAAGAGACCCAGTACTTC. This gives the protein CASSPRTSGSWQETQYF.

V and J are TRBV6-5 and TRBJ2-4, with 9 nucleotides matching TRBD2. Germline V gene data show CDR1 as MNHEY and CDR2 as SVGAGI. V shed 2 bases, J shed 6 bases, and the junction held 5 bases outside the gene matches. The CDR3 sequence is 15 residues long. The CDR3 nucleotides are TGTGCCAGCAGTTACGTTGGCGGGAGGGGAAACATTCAGTACTTC. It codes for CASSYVGGRGNIQYF.

CDR3 amino acids: CASSIRRGHEQYF. The CDR3 DNA is TGCGCCAGCAGCATCCGCAGGGGACACGAGCAGTACTTC. The chain couples TRBV5-1 to TRBJ2-7; D may be TRBD1 (6 bases). Germline lookup yields CDR1 SGHRS and CDR2 YFSETQ. V shed 4 bases and J shed 5 bases, with 13 bases lying between them. The CDR3 extends over 13 amino acids.

The CDR3 DNA is TGCGCCAGCAGCGCAGGGACAGGATCCTACAATGAGCAGTTCTTC. This codes for CASSAGTGSYNEQFF. V usage is TRBV5-1 and J usage is TRBJ2-1; 8 bases match TRBD1. Trimming took 4 bases from V and 1 from J; bases not matched to a gene: 4. This CDR3 region has 15 residues. Germline V gives CDR1 SGHRS, CDR2 YFSETQ.

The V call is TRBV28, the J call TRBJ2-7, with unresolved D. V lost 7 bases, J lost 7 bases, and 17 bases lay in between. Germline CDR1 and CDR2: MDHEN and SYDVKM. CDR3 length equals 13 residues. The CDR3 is CASTTASQVEQYF. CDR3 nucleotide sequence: TGTGCCAGCACCACAGCATCCCAGGTGGAGCAGTACTTC.

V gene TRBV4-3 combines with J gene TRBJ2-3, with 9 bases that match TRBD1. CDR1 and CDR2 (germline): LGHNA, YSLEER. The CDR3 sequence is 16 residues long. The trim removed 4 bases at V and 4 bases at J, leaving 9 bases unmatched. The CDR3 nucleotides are TGCGCCAGCAGCCCGAGCGGGACAGGGACCCCAGATACGCAGTATTTT. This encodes CASSPSGTGTPDTQYF.

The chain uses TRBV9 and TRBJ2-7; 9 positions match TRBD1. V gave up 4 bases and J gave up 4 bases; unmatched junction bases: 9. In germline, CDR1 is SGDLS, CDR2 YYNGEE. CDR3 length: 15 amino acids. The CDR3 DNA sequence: TGTGCCAGCAGCTTAACAGGGGGCAAAGGGTACGAGCAGTACTTC. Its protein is CASSLTGGKGYEQYF.